This T cell receptor beta chain was sequenced in a study of blood T cell repertoires in COVID-19 (dated by TCRdb to about 2020). About the full investigation: The collaborator samples originated in the United States, Italy and Spain and spanned the acute and convalescent phases of COVID-19. Sample metadata almost always included a de-identified subject ID, COVID-19 status, age in years and sex. Where available, HLA class I and class II types were obtained from metadata supplied by the sample provider rather than from assay-based typing. The prospective study material was composed of cDNA or gDNA derived from T cells, B-cell-depleted T cells, or PBMCs. The samples were drawn from the first 160 participants of the ongoing ImmuneRACE study and from some 1,300 subjects provided by 6 global collaborators. A freely available public database, intended as a resource for researchers studying the immune response to SARS-CoV-2, is where the repertoires were released. Subjects who had been exposed to COVID-19, were actively infected with it, or had recovered from it provided the deeply sampled blood TCRbeta repertoires that made up the dataset.

The CDR3 starts with the cysteine, ends with the phenylalanine, and has 18 residues. Only the CDR3 part of the read is kept: 54 bases, read in frame from the first base. Deletion took 4 bases off V and 2 bases off J, with a span of 21 bases between the germline ends. CDR1 is given as LNHDA and CDR2 as SQIVND, both from the germline V gene (reference sequence). General study outcomes and caveats: The quantity of clinical and demographic metadata differed by source and by participant and was supplied without curation.

Whole blood was collected in K2EDTA tubes by collaborating institutions according to the institutions' own protocols. Collaborator samples were shipped for TCRbeta analysis as frozen whole blood, isolated PBMCs, or DNA extracted from either sample type. TCRbeta CDR3 regions were amplified from genomic DNA by means of the immunoSEQ Assay, a bias-controlled multiplex PCR. As for the authors' bioinformatics: Within the assay, amplification of reference gene primers was used to estimate how many nucleated cells each sample contained. Sequence reads were collapsed and filtered to measure the absolute abundance of every unique TCRbeta CDR3 rearrangement. Productive Simpson clonality was computed per sample as the square root of Simpson's diversity index over productive rearrangements. What TCRdb holds here is the immuneACCESS table cut down to in-frame rearrangements. Part of the clones is not present; checked against another copy, under half of the missing clones reflect an unresolved V gene, and the others are unexplained. V and J calls and clone size are as listed in that table; D and trimming were resolved from the DNA. The sample yields 250,000 to 300,000 clones; roughly 86% were counted once. 3.6% of the sample goes to the ten largest clones.

The count of this clone is one. The clone's antigen remains unknown. No much larger clone is present one base from it, and per-base qualities are unavailable. Sample: peripheral blood. The receptor comes from a young man with active or convalescent COVID-19. This chain is built from TRBV19 and TRBJ2-1; TRBD1 might be the D gene, on 6 matching bases. The DNA sequence follows: TGTGCCAGTAGTAAAACCGATCAGGGGATTAATCCCTACAATGAGCAGTTCTTC. Translated, this is CASSKTDQGINPYNEQFF.